This T cell receptor (beta chain) emerged from a study of cytomegalovirus exposure and HLA in healthy donors. Study-wide results and limits: Per published accounts, TCR beta sequences correctly predicted the HLA-A and HLA-B alleles of most subjects. Most of the CMV-associated TCR beta chains (in a later analysis) appeared to be HLA-restricted.

Trimming left V 3 bases short and J 1 base short, with 10 bases between. The CDR3 loop spans 14 amino acids. CDR1 and CDR2 from the germline V gene are SGHTA and FQGNSA. Primers: 60 Vbeta forward and 13 Jbeta reverse. Here immunoSEQ multiplex PCR was the method, and the copy in TCRdb shows in-frame clones only, minus some. The sample holds 150,000 to 200,000 clones, approximately 70% seen once. With regard to this clone: Its specificity is not known.

The TCR comes from a man aged 35 to 55 in good health and CMV-seropositive. The chain combines TRBV7-2 with TRBJ2-7; tentatively, D is TRBD1 (5 bases). Sequencing input: PBMCs. CDR3 DNA sequence: TGTGCCAGCAGCTTCTCAGGGCCTTCCTACGAGCAGTACTTC. Its protein is CASSFSGPSYEQYF.